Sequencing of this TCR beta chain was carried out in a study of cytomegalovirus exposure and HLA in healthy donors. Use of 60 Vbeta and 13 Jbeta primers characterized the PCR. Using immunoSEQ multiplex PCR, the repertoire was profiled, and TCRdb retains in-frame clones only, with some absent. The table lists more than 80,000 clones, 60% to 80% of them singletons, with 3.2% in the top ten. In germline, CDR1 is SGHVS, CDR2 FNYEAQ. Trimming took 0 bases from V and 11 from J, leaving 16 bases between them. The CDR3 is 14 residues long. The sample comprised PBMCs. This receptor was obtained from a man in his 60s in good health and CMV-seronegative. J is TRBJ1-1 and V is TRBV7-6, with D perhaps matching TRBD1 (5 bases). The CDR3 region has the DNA TGTGCCAGCAGCTTAGCCCTAGACAGTACCATCGCTTTCTTT. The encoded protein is CASSLALDSTIAFF.